This passage covers 5 T cell receptor beta chains from one sample sequenced in a study of T cell changes during pregnancy in multiple sclerosis. The protocol was immunoSEQ multiplex PCR, while the TCRdb copy is restricted to in-frame clones and leaves out a portion. Here the sample spans over 35,000 clones, over 80% being singletons. The input for sequencing was CD4+ T cells from peripheral blood mononuclear cells, taken in the third trimester of pregnancy. The receptors derive from a female donor in good health, enrolled as a control in a pregnancy study.

The CDR3 nucleotides read TGTGCCAGAAGCTTGGAGGCTAGCGGGAGATTCTACAATGAGCAGTTCTTC. It translates to CARSLEASGRFYNEQFF. This chain joins TRBV5-3 and TRBJ2-1; 10 nucleotides agree with TRBD2. TRBV5-3 has ORF status, its function being uncertain. The V gene end was trimmed by 0 bases and the J gene end by 3 bases; junction bases not matched to a gene: 6. The length of the CDR3 is 17 residues.

The CDR3 DNA is TGTGCCAGCAGCTTAGTCACACAGGGGAGAAACGAGCAGTACTTC. Protein product: CASSLVTQGRNEQYF. V is TRBV7-9 and J is TRBJ2-7, with TRBD1 matching 7 bases. Germline loops: CDR1 SEHNR, CDR2 FQNEAQ (reference sequence). The CDR3 extends over 15 amino acids. J lost 5 bases, V lost 1 base, and 8 bases had no gene match.

This clone is a singleton in its sample. This chain uses TRBV4-2 with TRBJ2-5; tentative D call: TRBD1 (5 bases). Trimming removed 3 bases from V and 3 bases from J, with 11 bases in between. This CDR3 comprises 14 residues. From germline, CDR1 is LGHNA and CDR2 YNFKEQ. CDR3 in amino acids: CASSQMGLEETQYF. Here the CDR3 DNA reads TGTGCCAGCAGCCAGATGGGGCTAGAAGAGACCCAGTACTTC.

The genes are TRBV7-2 and TRBJ2-3; TRBD1 aligns across 10 bases. This CDR3 has 15 amino acids. Germline lookup yields CDR1 SGHTA and CDR2 FQGNSA. The V segment lost 5 bases and the J segment 2 bases; nucleotides outside the gene matches: 4. DNA of the CDR3: TGTGCCAGCAGCCGCGGGACAGGGGCCACAGATACGCAGTATTTT. As protein: CASSRGTGATDTQYF.

This clone was counted once. The gene calls are TRBV28 and TRBJ2-2; 7 bases are shared with TRBD2. CDR1 is MDHEN and CDR2 is SYDVKM in the germline V gene. Trimming cost V 5 bases and J 4 bases; bases outside gene matches: 10. The CDR3 has 16 residues. In DNA form, the CDR3 reads TGTGCCAGCAGTGAAGCGGGGAGAGCCATCACCGGGGAGCTGTTTTTT. The encoded protein is CASSEAGRAITGELFF.